This T cell receptor (beta chain) was sequenced during a study of neurological immune-mediated disorders. Germline-derived CDR1 and CDR2 are SGHRS and YFSETQ. The V and J ends lost 5 bases and 4 bases respectively, with 10 bases between them. The CDR3 has 13 amino acids. A single record per CDR3 protein comes from TCRdb applying MiXCR to the 5' RACE reads. The sample holds some 83,000 distinct CDR3 sequences, around 2.6% seen once. There are many counts of this clonotype. The sample consisted of PBMCs. V and J are TRBV5-1 and TRBJ2-1; D tentatively reads TRBD1 or TRBD2 (5 bases each). The sequence derives from a woman aged 30 to 39 with multiple sclerosis. The CDR3 sequence is CASRGDYYNEQFF. The CDR3 nucleotides read TGCGCCAGCAGGGGGGATTATTACAATGAGCAGTTCTTC. Together with reference TRBV5-1 and TRBJ2-1, the CDR3 gives the full variable domain: KAGVTQTPRYLIKTRGQQVTLSCSPISGHRSVSWYQQTPGQGLQFLFEYFSETQRNKGNFPGRFSGRQFSNSRSEMNVSTLELGDSALYLCASRGDYYNEQFFGPGTRLTVL.